These T cell receptor beta chains were read from a single sample in a study of blood T cell repertoires in COVID-19. Method: immunoSEQ multiplex PCR; TCRdb's copy keeps in-frame clones and lacks some. The sample lists roughly 230,000 clones; more than 75% were seen once. Input material: PBMCs or T cells enriched from blood (not recorded which). These receptors originate from a woman in her 50s who had been exposed to COVID-19. Each CDR3 is given with its conserved first and last residue. Each record gives: D gene, J gene, clone size, V gene, CDR3 DNA, CDR3 protein. The D gene is left open where the match is weak. Rows give clone size only sometimes, using once, few, many, or a class for an expanded clone.

d_call: TRBD1
j_call: TRBJ2-1
clone_size: NA
v_call: TRBV5-4
cdr3_nt: TGTGCCAGCAGCTTTCAGGGGGTAAGCTCCTACAATGAGCAGTTCTTC
cdr3_aa: CASSFQGVSSYNEQFF

d_call: NA
j_call: TRBJ2-7
clone_size: NA
v_call: TRBV10-3
cdr3_nt: TGTGCCATACAGGGTAACGAGTACGAGCAGTACTTC
cdr3_aa: CAIQGNEYEQYF

d_call: TRBD1
j_call: TRBJ1-5
clone_size: NA
v_call: TRBV2
cdr3_nt: TGTGCCAGCAGCGGAGCGGCGCAGGGGGCTTATCAGCCCCAGCATTTT
cdr3_aa: CASSGAAQGAYQPQHF

d_call: TRBD2
j_call: TRBJ2-3
clone_size: NA
v_call: TRBV9
cdr3_nt: TGTGCCAGCAGCGTAGCTTCTAGCGGGGGCCTGGGGAATACGCAGTATTTT
cdr3_aa: CASSVASSGGLGNTQYF

d_call: NA
j_call: TRBJ1-2
clone_size: NA
v_call: TRBV28
cdr3_nt: TGTGCCAGCAGTTTACGAGGATTTGGCTACACCTTC
cdr3_aa: CASSLRGFGYTF

d_call: TRBD1
j_call: TRBJ2-5
clone_size: few
v_call: TRBV24-1
cdr3_nt: TGTGCCACCAGTGATTCCCGGGACAGGAAAGAGACCCAGTACTTC
cdr3_aa: CATSDSRDRKETQYF

d_call: NA
j_call: TRBJ2-7
clone_size: NA
v_call: TRBV11-2
cdr3_nt: TGTGCCAGCAGCTTCCAGGGCTACGAGCAGTACTTC
cdr3_aa: CASSFQGYEQYF

d_call: NA
j_call: TRBJ2-5
clone_size: NA
v_call: TRBV5-1
cdr3_nt: TGCGCCAGCAGGGAAGGACAGGGACTAAGGGAGACCCAGTACTTC
cdr3_aa: CASREGQGLRETQYF

d_call: NA
j_call: TRBJ2-2
clone_size: few
v_call: TRBV5-6
cdr3_nt: TGTGCCAGCAGCTTGGGCGGGGGCCTTATTTCCGGGGAGCTGTTTTTT
cdr3_aa: CASSLGGGLISGELFF

d_call: NA
j_call: TRBJ1-1
clone_size: NA
v_call: TRBV21-1
cdr3_nt: TGTGCCAGCAGCATCCGGCACCCGGGTATAACTGAAGCTTTCTTT
cdr3_aa: CASSIRHPGITEAFF

d_call: TRBD1
j_call: TRBJ2-1
clone_size: NA
v_call: TRBV12-5
cdr3_nt: TGTGCTTCAGCACAGGGGGTATCCTACAATGAGCAGTTCTTC
cdr3_aa: CASAQGVSYNEQFF

d_call: TRBD2
j_call: TRBJ2-3
clone_size: many
v_call: TRBV3-1/TRBV3-2
cdr3_nt: TGTGCCAGCAGCAACAGACTAGCGGGGGCCCACAGAAGCTTT
cdr3_aa: CASSNRLAGAHRSF